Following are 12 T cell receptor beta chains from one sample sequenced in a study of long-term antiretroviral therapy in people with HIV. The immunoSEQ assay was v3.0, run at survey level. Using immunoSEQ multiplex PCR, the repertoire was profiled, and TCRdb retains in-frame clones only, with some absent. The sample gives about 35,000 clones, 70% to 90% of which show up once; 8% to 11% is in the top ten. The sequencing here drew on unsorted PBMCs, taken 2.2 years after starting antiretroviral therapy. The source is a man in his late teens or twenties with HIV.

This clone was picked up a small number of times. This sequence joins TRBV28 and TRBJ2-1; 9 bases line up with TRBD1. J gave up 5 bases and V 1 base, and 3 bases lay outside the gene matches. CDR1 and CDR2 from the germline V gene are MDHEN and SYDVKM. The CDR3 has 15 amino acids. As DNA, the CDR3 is TGTGCCAGCAGTTTATTGGACAGGGGCCACAATGAGCAGTTCTTC. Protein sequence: CASSLLDRGHNEQFF.

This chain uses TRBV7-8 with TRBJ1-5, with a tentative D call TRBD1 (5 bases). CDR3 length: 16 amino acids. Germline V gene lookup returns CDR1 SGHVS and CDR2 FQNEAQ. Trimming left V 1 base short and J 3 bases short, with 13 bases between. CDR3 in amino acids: CASSLGAGFYNQPQHF. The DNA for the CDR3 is TGTGCCAGCAGCTTAGGTGCAGGGTTCTACAATCAGCCCCAGCATTTT. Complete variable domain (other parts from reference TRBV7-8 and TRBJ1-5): GAGVSQSPRYKVAKRGQDVALRCDPISGHVSLFWYQQALGQGPEFLTYFQNEAQLDKSGLPSDRFFAERPEGSVSTLKIQRTQQEDSAVYLCASSLGAGFYNQPQHFGDGTRLSIL.

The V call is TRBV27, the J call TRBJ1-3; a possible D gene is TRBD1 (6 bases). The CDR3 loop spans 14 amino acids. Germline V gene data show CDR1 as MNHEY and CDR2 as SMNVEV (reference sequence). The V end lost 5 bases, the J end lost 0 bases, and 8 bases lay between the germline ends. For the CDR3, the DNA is TGTGCCAGCAGTCAGGACAGCTCTGGAAACACCATATATTTT. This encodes CASSQDSSGNTIYF.

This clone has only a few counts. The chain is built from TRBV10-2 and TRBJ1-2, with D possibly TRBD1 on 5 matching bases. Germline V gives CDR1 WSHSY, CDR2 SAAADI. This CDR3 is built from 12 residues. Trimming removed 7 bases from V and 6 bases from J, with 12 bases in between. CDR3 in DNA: TGCGCCAGCACCGGGGGAAGCCATGGCTACACCTTC. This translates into CASTGGSHGYTF.

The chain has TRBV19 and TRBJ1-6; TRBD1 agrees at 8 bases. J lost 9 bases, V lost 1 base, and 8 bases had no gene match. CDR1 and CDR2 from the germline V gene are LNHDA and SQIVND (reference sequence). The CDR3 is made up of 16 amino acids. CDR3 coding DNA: TGTGCCAGTAGTATAGTCGGCAGGGGGCGCCTTTCACCCCTCCACTTT. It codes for CASSIVGRGRLSPLHF.

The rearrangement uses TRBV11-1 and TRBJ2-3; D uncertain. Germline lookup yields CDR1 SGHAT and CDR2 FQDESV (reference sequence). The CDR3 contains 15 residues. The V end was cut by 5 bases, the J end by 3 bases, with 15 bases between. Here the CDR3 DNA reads TGTGCCAGCAGCCAATCAACCGGCAGAACAGATACGCAGTATTTT. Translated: CASSQSTGRTDTQYF.

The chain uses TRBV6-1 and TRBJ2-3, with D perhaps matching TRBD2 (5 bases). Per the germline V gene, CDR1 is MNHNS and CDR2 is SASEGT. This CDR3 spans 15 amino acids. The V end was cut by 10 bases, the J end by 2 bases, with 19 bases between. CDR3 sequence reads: CATLDSLRDTDTQYF. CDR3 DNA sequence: TGTGCCACCTTAGATAGTCTCCGGGACACAGATACGCAGTATTTT.

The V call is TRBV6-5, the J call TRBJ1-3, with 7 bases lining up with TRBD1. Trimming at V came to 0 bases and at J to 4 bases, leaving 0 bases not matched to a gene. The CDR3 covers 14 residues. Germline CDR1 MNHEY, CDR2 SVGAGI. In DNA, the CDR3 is TGTGCCAGCAGTTACTCGGGACAGGGAAACACCATATATTTT. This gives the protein CASSYSGQGNTIYF.

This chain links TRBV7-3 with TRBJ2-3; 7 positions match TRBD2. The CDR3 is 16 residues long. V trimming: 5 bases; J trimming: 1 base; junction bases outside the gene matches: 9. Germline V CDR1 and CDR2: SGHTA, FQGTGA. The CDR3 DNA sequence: TGTGCCAGCAGCCCCGGAGGGGCGGGGGGCACAGATACGCAGTATTTT. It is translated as CASSPGGAGGTDTQYF.

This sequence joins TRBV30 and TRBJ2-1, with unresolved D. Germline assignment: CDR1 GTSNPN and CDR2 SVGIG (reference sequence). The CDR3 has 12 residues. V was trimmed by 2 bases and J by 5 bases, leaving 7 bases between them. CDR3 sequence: CAWSWVNNEQFF. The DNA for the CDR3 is TGTGCCTGGAGTTGGGTGAACAATGAGCAGTTCTTC.

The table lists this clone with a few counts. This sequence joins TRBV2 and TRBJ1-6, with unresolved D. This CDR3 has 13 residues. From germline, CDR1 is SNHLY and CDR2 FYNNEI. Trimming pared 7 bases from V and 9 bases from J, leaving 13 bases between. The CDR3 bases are TGTGCCAGCATTGGAGACGTTGGTTCACCCCTCCACTTT. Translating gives CASIGDVGSPLHF.

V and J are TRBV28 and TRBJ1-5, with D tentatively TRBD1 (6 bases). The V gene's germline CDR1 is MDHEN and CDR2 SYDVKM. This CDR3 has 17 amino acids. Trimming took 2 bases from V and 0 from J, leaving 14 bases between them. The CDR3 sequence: CASSLDGQRYSNQPQHF. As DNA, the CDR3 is TGTGCCAGCAGTTTAGACGGACAGAGATATAGCAATCAGCCCCAGCATTTT.